This TCR beta chain was identified during a study of CD8+ T cells in alopecia areata. cDNA reverse transcribed from extracted RNA served as the sequencing template. Generated by immunoSEQ multiplex PCR, the TCRdb table keeps only in-frame clones and is missing some. The table includes some 150,000 clones, 50% to 65% detected once. The germline CDR1 and CDR2 sequences are MNHEY and SMNVEV (reference sequence). Trimming removed 2 bases from V and 6 bases from J, with 11 bases in between. The CDR3 has 15 amino acids. A few counts support this clone. This TCR was recovered from a human donor with alopecia areata. Specimen: CD8+ T cells sorted from blood, collected at week 0. The J gene is TRBJ1-6, the V gene TRBV27; unclear D gene. CDR3 nucleotide sequence: TGTGCCAGCAGTTTAACTCCAGAGCGTAATTCACCCCTCCACTTT. Translating it yields CASSLTPERNSPLHF.